Shown below are 2 T cell receptor beta chains from a single sample sequenced in a study of human T cells and chemical hapten exposure. Time point meaning: patch test 1, 2 weeks after DPC sensitization. Treatment denoted: therapeutic diphenylcyclopropenone sensitization with weekly scalp DPC. Via MiXCR, TCRdb re-called the RACE reads, giving one row per CDR3 protein. The sample includes 95,000 to 150,000 distinct CDR3 sequences, roughly an eighth seen only once; the top ten take approximately 0.89%. The source was whole blood, collected in connection with sensitization to the hapten diphenylcyclopropenone (DPC). The receptors were gathered from a man younger than 35 with alopecia areata. Some clones in this sample may be carry-over from other donors' samples.

The CDR3 is CASSPEPGTSGSYEQYF. The CDR3 nucleotides read TGCGCCAGCAGCCCAGAACCTGGGACTAGCGGGTCCTACGAGCAGTACTTC. The chain employs TRBV5-1 and TRBJ2-7; 12 bases align to TRBD2. The CDR3 totals 17 residues. The germline V gene has CDR1 SGHRS and CDR2 YFSETQ. Losses at the gene ends were 4 bases for V and 1 base for J; bases not matched to a gene: 9. The whole variable domain, remainder taken from reference TRBV5-1 and TRBJ2-7, is KAGVTQTPRYLIKTRGQQVTLSCSPISGHRSVSWYQQTPGQGLQFLFEYFSETQRNKGNFPGRFSGRQFSNSRSEMNVSTLELGDSALYLCASSPEPGTSGSYEQYFGPGTRLTVT.

This clonotype was seen at least ten times. CDR3 bases: TGCAGCGCAAGCCTCTGGGCGCGTTATGGCTACACCTTC. As protein: CSASLWARYGYTF. V gene TRBV29-1 combines with J gene TRBJ1-2; D gene uncertain. The CDR3 has 13 amino acids. Per the germline V gene, CDR1 is SQVTM and CDR2 is ANQGSEA. The ends were cut back, 7 bases at V and 5 bases at J, with 17 bases in the middle. Using reference TRBV29-1 and TRBJ1-2 for the parts outside the CDR3, the full variable domain is SAVISQKPSRDICQRGTSLTIQCQVDSQVTMMFWYRQQPGQSLTLIATANQGSEATYESGFVIDKFPISRPNLTFSTLTVSNMSPEDSSIYLCSASLWARYGYTFGSGTRLTVV.